Each of the 25 T cell receptor beta chains below was sequenced from the same sample in a study of T and B cells in COVID-19 patients. From blood, about 240-550 ng of genomic DNA served as TRB template. BIOMED2 TRB-A/B primer pools were used in multiplex TRB PCR. TCRdb passed the multiplex PCR reads through MiXCR, listing each CDR3 protein once. The table records about 8,000 distinct CDR3 sequences, more than 25% of them present only once. Sequences were obtained from blood. The receptors here all came from a human donor who had recovered from COVID-19.

This chain joins TRBV6-5 and TRBJ2-5; D remains ambiguous. CDR3 size: 11 residues. Germline CDR1 and CDR2: MNHEY and SVGAGI. V was cut by 8 bases and J by 4 bases, with 8 bases left in between. CDR3 protein: CASRQAETQYF. In DNA, the CDR3 is TGTGCCAGCCGCCAGGCAGAGACCCAGTACTTC.

This clonotype is labeled medium-sized (0.01 to 0.1%). This sequence joins TRBV15 and TRBJ2-1; D ambiguous. CDR3 length equals 13 residues. Per germline, CDR1 LNHNV and CDR2 YYDKDF (reference sequence). The V end was cut by 0 bases, the J end by 14 bases, with 14 bases between. The CDR3 sequence is CATSRDRNAHKFF. The CDR3 bases are TGTGCCACCAGCAGAGATCGGAACGCCCATAAGTTCTTC.

This chain uses TRBV12-3 or TRBV12-4 with TRBJ1-1, with no clear D. Deletions cut 3 bases from V and 7 bases from J, with 12 bases between. This CDR3 spans 13 amino acids. The CDR3 nucleotides are TGTGCCAGCAGTTTGGAGGTCGGAAGTGAAGCTTTCTTT. Translated: CASSLEVGSEAFF.

In DNA form, the CDR3 reads TGTGCCAGCACAGAGACAGGGACCTACGAGCAGTACGTC. Translated: CASTETGTYEQYV. The chain joins TRBV6-5 to TRBJ2-7, with TRBD1 matching 7 bases. The CDR3 spans 13 residues. The V gene end was trimmed by 7 bases and the J gene end by 2 bases; junction bases not matched to a gene: 5. CDR1 is MNHEY, CDR2 SVGAGI, per germline.

V is TRBV6-5 and J is TRBJ1-5; no clear D. V was cut by 5 bases and J by 0 bases, with 14 bases left in between. This CDR3 has 16 amino acids. Germline CDR1 MNHEY, CDR2 SVGAGI. The CDR3 loop reads CASSEAKHYSNQPQHF. Written as DNA, the CDR3 is TGTGCCAGCAGTGAAGCAAAACATTATAGCAATCAGCCCCAGCATTTT.

The chain recombines TRBV7-6 with TRBJ1-1; TRBD1 agrees at 7 bases. With 9 bases clipped from V and 1 base from J, the junction kept 11 bases outside the gene matches. Germline values: CDR1 SGHVS, CDR2 FNYEAQ. The length of the CDR3 is 15 residues. The CDR3 coding sequence is TGTGCCAGGCGGAGGGCAGGGGGAACGAACACTGAAGCTTTCTTT. Translated: CARRRAGGTNTEAFF. Full variable domain (outside the CDR3, taken from reference TRBV7-6 and TRBJ1-1): GAGVSQSPRYKVTKRGQDVALRCDPISGHVSLYWYRQALGQGPEFLTYFNYEAQQDKSGLPNDRFSAERPEGSISTLTIQRTEQRDSAMYRCARRRAGGTNTEAFFGQGTRLTVV.

By share of the sample, this clonotype is medium-sized. Written as DNA, the CDR3 is TGTGCCAGTAGAGGAGATAGGCGGAGGACAAATAACTATGGCTACACCTTC. Protein: CASRGDRRRTNNYGYTF. The chain joins TRBV19 to TRBJ1-2, with TRBD1 as a possible D gene (5 bases). V shed 6 bases and J shed 1 base, with 21 bases lying between them. Germline V CDR1 and CDR2: LNHDA, SQIVND (reference sequence). This CDR3 has 17 residues.

By proportion, this clonotype is medium-sized. This sequence joins TRBV18 and TRBJ2-6, with D maybe TRBD1 (5 bases). Trimming stripped 3 bases from V and 0 bases from J, with 18 bases between. This CDR3 has 19 residues. Germline assignment: CDR1 KGHSH and CDR2 LQKENI. The CDR3 sequence: CASSPDTTGRSSGANVLTF. CDR3 nucleotide sequence: TGTGCCAGCTCACCCGATACCACAGGACGGAGCTCTGGGGCCAACGTCCTGACTTTC.

V is TRBV19 and J is TRBJ1-1; D not certain. V lost 1 base to trimming and J lost 5 bases, with 11 bases between them. Germline CDR1 reads LNHDA; CDR2 reads SQIVND (reference sequence). The CDR3 runs 14 residues. DNA of the CDR3: TGTGCCAGTAGTATAGCTCCCCCGGGGACTGAAGCTTTCTTT. Translated, it gives CASSIAPPGTEAFF.

The chain couples TRBV5-5 to TRBJ2-7, with unresolved D. This CDR3 region has 15 residues. Trimming left V 2 bases short and J 0 bases short, with 12 bases between. Looked up from germline, CDR1 is SGHKS and CDR2 is YYEKEE (reference sequence). The CDR3 nucleotides are TGTGCCAGCAGCTTTGCATCCTATAGCTCCTACGAGCAGTACTTC. It is translated as CASSFASYSSYEQYF.

About this clonotype: At one end, the junction sequence differs from germline, possibly due to a read error. The chain uses TRBV5-6 and TRBJ2-2, with D perhaps being TRBD1 or TRBD2 (5 bases each). This CDR3 contains 16 residues. Germline values: CDR1 SGHDT, CDR2 YYEEEE. The CDR3 sequence is CASNSGTGSNTGELFF. The CDR3 DNA reads as TGCGCCAGCAACTCGGGGACGGGATCGAACACCGGGGAGCTGTTTTTT.

Within the sample, this clonotype is medium-sized. The chain joins TRBV6-5 to TRBJ1-2; the match to TRBD1 covers 8 bases. V was clipped by 5 bases and J by 6 bases; unmatched bases: 8. The CDR3 spans 14 residues. Germline V lookup: CDR1 MNHEY, CDR2 SVGAGI. The CDR3 bases are TGTGCCAGCAGTCCACCAGGGACAGGCCATGGCTACACCTTC. Translating it yields CASSPPGTGHGYTF.

Relative to its sample, this clonotype is medium-sized. J is TRBJ2-3 and V is TRBV12-3 or TRBV12-4, with D perhaps TRBD1 (6 bases). The length of the CDR3 is 14 residues. V shed 6 bases and J shed 2 bases, with 12 bases lying between them. The CDR3 reads CASSRDRNTDTQYF. The CDR3 DNA follows: TGTGCCAGCAGCCGTGACAGGAACACAGATACGCAGTATTTT.

This clonotype was counted between two and nine times. The V gene is TRBV27, the J gene TRBJ1-1; D may be TRBD1 (6 bases). The V gene lost 1 base and the J gene lost 3 bases, with 9 bases spanning the gap. CDR3 length: 14 residues. The V gene's germline CDR1 is MNHEY and CDR2 SMNVEV (reference sequence). The CDR3 protein is CASSLYYRDTEAFF. The CDR3 DNA is TGTGCCAGCAGTTTATATTACAGGGACACTGAAGCTTTCTTT.

The J gene is TRBJ1-1, the V gene TRBV5-5; no definite D call. Per germline, CDR1 SGHKS and CDR2 YYEKEE (reference sequence). CDR3 size: 15 residues. Trimming left V 1 base short and J 0 bases short, with 10 bases between. Written as DNA, the CDR3 is TGTGCCAGCAGCTTGAGGCAGACGATGAACACTGAAGCTTTCTTT. Residues: CASSLRQTMNTEAFF.

The chain recombines TRBV6-2 or TRBV6-3 with TRBJ1-2; D gene uncertain. The CDR3 has 13 amino acids. Germline assignment: CDR1 MNHEY and CDR2 SVGEGT. Trimming shortened V by 0 bases and J by 6 bases, and 8 bases separated the two germline ends. Here the CDR3 DNA reads TGTGCCAGCAGTTACTCGACCGGGAATGGCTACACCTTC. Amino acid sequence: CASSYSTGNGYTF.

The chain couples TRBV7-2 to TRBJ2-1; tentatively, D is TRBD1 or TRBD2 (5 bases each). CDR1 SGHTA and CDR2 FQGNSA come from the germline V gene. The V and J ends lost 0 bases and 7 bases respectively, with 7 bases between them. The CDR3 totals 13 residues. CDR3 coding DNA: TGTGCCAGCAGCTTAGCGGGGGTTAATGAGCAGTTCTTC. It yields the protein CASSLAGVNEQFF. The entire variable domain, with the rest obtained from reference TRBV7-2 and TRBJ2-1, is as follows: GAGVSQSPSNKVTEKGKDVELRCDPISGHTALYWYRQSLGQGLEFLIYFQGNSAPDKSGLPSDRFSAERTGGSVSTLTIQRTQQEDSAVYLCASSLAGVNEQFFGPGTRLTVL.

The CDR3 DNA is TGTGCCAGCAGATGGACCATGAACACTGAAGCTTTCTTT. Translation: CASRWTMNTEAFF. V is TRBV6-2 or TRBV6-3 and J is TRBJ1-1, with D unresolved. This CDR3 contains 13 residues. Germline V gene sequence: CDR1 MNHEY, CDR2 SVGEGT. Trimming shortened V by 6 bases and J by 0 bases, and 8 bases separated the two germline ends.

This clonotype rates as medium-sized. This chain uses TRBV6-2 or TRBV6-3 with TRBJ2-1, with a weak D call TRBD2 (6 bases). Germline lookup yields CDR1 MNHEY and CDR2 SVGEGT. CDR3 length equals 19 residues. V was shortened by 0 bases and J by 3 bases, with 21 bases between the two germline ends. Here the CDR3 reads CASSYSEQEGPFSYNEQFF. The DNA for the CDR3 is TGTGCCAGCAGTTACTCGGAGCAGGAGGGACCCTTCAGCTACAATGAGCAGTTCTTC.

This clonotype came up a few times. CDR3 nucleotide sequence: TGTGCCAGCAGCCAAGAGTCCGCCCAGGGGGAGACCCAGTACTTC. This gives the protein CASSQESAQGETQYF. The genes are TRBV4-2 and TRBJ2-5; a possible D gene is TRBD1 (6 bases). Trimming removed 0 bases at V and 5 bases at J, with 13 bases between. There are 15 residues in the CDR3. Per germline, CDR1 LGHNA and CDR2 YNFKEQ.

The rearrangement uses TRBV7-9 and TRBJ1-1, with D unclear. The CDR3 totals 14 residues. CDR1 is SEHNR and CDR2 is FQNEAQ in the germline V gene (reference sequence). Deletions cut 5 bases from V and 6 bases from J, with 16 bases between. The CDR3 loop is CASSVPAQDSEAFF. Here the CDR3 DNA reads TGTGCCAGCAGCGTCCCCGCCCAGGACTCTGAAGCTTTCTTT.

This clonotype is categorized as medium-sized. This chain joins TRBV6-2 or TRBV6-3 and TRBJ2-3; D remains unclear. Germline V gives CDR1 MNHEY, CDR2 SVGEGT. The CDR3 loop spans 14 amino acids. The V end lost 2 bases, the J end lost 3 bases, and 9 bases lay between the germline ends. The chain's CDR3 is CASSYRDLTDTQYF. The CDR3 DNA reads TGTGCCAGCAGTTACAGGGATCTTACAGATACGCAGTATTTT.

This clonotype occurred once. This chain uses TRBV7-2 with TRBJ1-5, with D unresolved. V lost 2 bases to trimming and J lost 0 bases, with 2 bases between them. Germline lookup yields CDR1 SGHTA and CDR2 FQGNSA. CDR3 length: 13 residues. The chain's CDR3 is CASSLNSNQPQHF. CDR3 nucleotide sequence: TGTGCCAGCAGCTTAAATAGCAATCAGCCCCAGCATTTT.

By share of the sample, this clonotype is medium-sized. The V gene is TRBV19, the J gene TRBJ1-2; possibly TRBD1 for D (5 bases). The CDR3 runs 14 residues. The germline V gene encodes CDR1 LNHDA and CDR2 SQIVND (reference sequence). The germline V and J ends were trimmed by 5 bases and 2 bases, with 12 bases remaining between them. The CDR3 region has the DNA TGTGCCAGTAGTTCCAAGGGGCGGAACTATGGCTACACCTTC. Protein sequence: CASSSKGRNYGYTF. Complete variable domain (other parts from reference TRBV19 and TRBJ1-2): DGGITQSPKYLFRKEGQNVTLSCEQNLNHDAMYWYRQDPGQGLRLIYYSQIVNDFQKGDIAEGYSVSREKKESFPLTVTSAQKNPTAFYLCASSSKGRNYGYTFGSGTRLTVV.

This clonotype was detected only a few times. The chain joins TRBV13 to TRBJ1-1; D may be TRBD1 (6 bases). The CDR3 is 14 amino acids. CDR1 PRHDT and CDR2 FYEKMQ come from the germline V gene (reference sequence). The V end lost 5 bases, the J end lost 3 bases, and 13 bases lay between the germline ends. CDR3 in DNA: TGTGCCAGCAGCGGGGGCCAGATCTACACTGAAGCTTTCTTT. It specifies CASSGGQIYTEAFF.